This TCR beta chain was recovered during a study of blood T cell repertoires in COVID-19. Turning to the study itself: PBMCs, B-cell-depleted T cells, or T cells were the source of the cDNA or gDNA that made up the material.

The CDR3 is 13 amino acids. J gave up 7 bases and V 5 bases, and 6 bases lay outside the gene matches. Assay used: immunoSEQ multiplex PCR; TCRdb lists only in-frame clones, some missing. Of about 150,000 clones in the sample, 80% to 90% were seen once. Those who participated ranged in age from roughly 18 to 90 years and resided in roughly 26 US areas. This chain joins TRBV12-3 or TRBV12-4 and TRBJ1-2; 8 nucleotides match TRBD1. The TCR sequence derives from a man aged 50-59 years who had recovered from COVID-19. Specimen: PBMCs or T cells enriched from blood (not recorded which). In DNA form, the CDR3 reads TGTGCCAGCAGTCCAATCCAGGGGGCTGGCTACACCTTC. Its translation: CASSPIQGAGYTF.